One sample yielded the 27 T cell receptor beta chains listed below, sequenced in a study of T cells in tuberculosis. Time point of the sample: new active TB diagnosis, blood taken before or within 7 days of starting treatment. Some clones are missing from TCRdb's copy, which holds only in-frame ones; the method was immunoSEQ multiplex PCR. The table has about 34,000 clones, 80% to 95% seen once. The specimen comprised PBMCs, sampled at tuberculosis diagnosis. These receptors all stem from an adult with tuberculosis.

The chain recombines TRBV30 with TRBJ2-2; tentative D call: TRBD2 (7 bases). Germline loops: CDR1 GTSNPN, CDR2 SVGIG (reference sequence). The V end lost 0 bases, the J end lost 5 bases, and 10 bases lay between the germline ends. The CDR3 totals 14 residues. As DNA, the CDR3 is TGTGCCTGGAGTGTACAGGGAGGGACCGGGGAGCTGTTTTTT. Amino acid sequence: CAWSVQGGTGELFF.

The rearrangement joins TRBV18 to TRBJ2-7; TRBD1 aligns across 9 bases. The V gene end was trimmed by 3 bases and the J gene end by 2 bases; junction bases not matched to a gene: 2. CDR1 and CDR2 from the germline V gene are KGHSH and LQKENI. The CDR3 is 14 amino acids. Here the CDR3 reads CASSPGQGAYEQYF. CDR3 sequence (DNA): TGTGCCAGCTCACCGGGACAGGGCGCCTACGAGCAGTACTTC.

V usage is TRBV28 and J usage is TRBJ2-1, with 16 nucleotides matching TRBD2. CDR1 and CDR2 (germline): MDHEN, SYDVKM. V dropped 7 bases and J dropped 9; count of bases not matched to a gene: 6. CDR3 length equals 15 residues. In DNA form, the CDR3 reads TGTGCCAGCAATCCGGGACTAGCGGGGGGGAGTGAGCAGTTCTTC. Translated: CASNPGLAGGSEQFF.

The chain is built from TRBV10-3 and TRBJ2-3, with no clear D. The CDR3 has 14 amino acids. Germline CDR1 ENHRY, CDR2 SYGVKD. V lost 4 bases, J lost 6 bases, and 14 bases lay in between. The CDR3 loop is CAISVGQMRDTQYF. CDR3 DNA: TGTGCCATCAGTGTAGGTCAGATGAGGGATACGCAGTATTTT.

This chain uses TRBV7-2 with TRBJ1-2, with D maybe TRBD1 (6 bases). The CDR3 has 16 amino acids. V was cut by 3 bases and J by 6 bases, with 20 bases left in between. Germline V lookup: CDR1 SGHTA, CDR2 FQGNSA. CDR3 region: CASSLLGWGGMNGYTF. CDR3 DNA sequence: TGTGCCAGCAGCTTGCTCGGGTGGGGGGGCATGAATGGCTACACCTTC. Filled out from reference TRBV7-2 and TRBJ1-2, the complete variable domain reads GAGVSQSPSNKVTEKGKDVELRCDPISGHTALYWYRQSLGQGLEFLIYFQGNSAPDKSGLPSDRFSAERTGGSVSTLTIQRTQQEDSAVYLCASSLLGWGGMNGYTFGSGTRLTVV.

V and J are TRBV30 and TRBJ2-3; 9 bases are a match to TRBD2. V lost 0 bases, J lost 5 bases, and 9 bases stayed unmatched. The CDR3 has 16 residues. Germline V gene sequence: CDR1 GTSNPN, CDR2 SVGIG (reference sequence). CDR3 region: CAWSVHQREVKDTQYF. The CDR3 DNA follows: TGTGCCTGGAGTGTACACCAGCGGGAGGTAAAAGATACGCAGTATTTT.

The chain uses TRBV11-2 and TRBJ1-3; D is unresolved. V was clipped by 0 bases and J by 0 bases, with 6 bases between them. CDR1 and CDR2 (germline): SGHAT, FQNNGV. CDR3 length: 15 residues. CDR3 bases: TGTGCCAGCAGCTTAGAGTGGAGCTCTGGAAACACCATATATTTT. It specifies CASSLEWSSGNTIYF.

The chain combines TRBV11-2 with TRBJ2-3; TRBD1 is a possible D gene (5 bases). Germline V lookup: CDR1 SGHAT, CDR2 FQNNGV. V lost 4 bases to trimming and J lost 5 bases, with 10 bases between them. This CDR3 region has 13 residues. The CDR3 here is CASSSYQGDTQYF. The CDR3, as DNA: TGTGCCAGCAGCTCCTATCAGGGAGATACGCAGTATTTT.

This chain links TRBV27 with TRBJ2-1, with 13 bases identical to TRBD2. The CDR3 is 15 residues long. Per the germline V gene, CDR1 is MNHEY and CDR2 is SMNVEV (reference sequence). The ends lost 4 bases at V and 6 bases at J; junction bases unmatched: 3. CDR3 DNA sequence: TGTGCCAGCAGTTGGACTAGCGGGAGCCCCAATGAGCAGTTCTTC. It codes for CASSWTSGSPNEQFF.

The chain links TRBV7-2 to TRBJ2-3, with D possibly being TRBD2 (5 bases). V lost 4 bases and J lost 3, with 5 bases in between. The CDR3 has 12 residues. CDR1 is SGHTA and CDR2 is FQGNSA in the germline V gene. The CDR3: CASSWRTDTQYF. The CDR3 bases are TGTGCCAGCAGCTGGAGGACAGATACGCAGTATTTT.

The chain links TRBV28 to TRBJ2-7; possible D gene TRBD2, 6 bases. The germline V gene has CDR1 MDHEN and CDR2 SYDVKM. V shed 5 bases and J shed 5 bases, with 16 bases lying between them. This CDR3 comprises 14 residues. For the CDR3, the DNA is TGTGCCAGCAGTGCCGAGCGGGTTAGGAACGAGCAGTACTTC. This translates into CASSAERVRNEQYF.

The chain has TRBV9 and TRBJ1-2; perhaps TRBD1 as D (5 bases). The germline V gene encodes CDR1 SGDLS and CDR2 YYNGEE. The CDR3 runs to 12 residues. The V gene lost 3 bases and the J gene lost 8 bases, with 11 bases spanning the gap. The CDR3 spells CASSAGHEGYTF. The CDR3 DNA follows: TGTGCCAGCAGCGCAGGACATGAGGGCTACACCTTC.

CDR3 amino acids: CASSFSSGSGEQYF. CDR3 in DNA: TGTGCCAGCAGTTTCTCTAGCGGGAGTGGAGAGCAGTACTTC. The chain recombines TRBV27 with TRBJ2-7, with 10 positions matching TRBD2. CDR1 and CDR2 from the germline V gene are MNHEY and SMNVEV (reference sequence). The CDR3 totals 14 residues. Germline trimming cut 3 bases from V and 7 bases from J; bases unmatched to any gene: 6.

The CDR3 nucleotides read TGTGCCAGCAGTTTATTCGCAGGGTCTTCCTACGAGCAGTACTTC. As protein: CASSLFAGSSYEQYF. This rearrangement joins TRBV28 to TRBJ2-7, with a possible D match to TRBD1 (5 bases). This CDR3 has 15 amino acids. Looked up from germline, CDR1 is MDHEN and CDR2 is SYDVKM. Trimming pared 1 base from V and 1 base from J, leaving 11 bases between.

The chain employs TRBV9 and TRBJ2-7, with TRBD2 matching 8 bases. The V segment lost 2 bases and the J segment 4 bases; nucleotides outside the gene matches: 2. The CDR3 has 13 residues. Germline V gene data show CDR1 as SGDLS and CDR2 as YYNGEE. CDR3 loop: CASSVTSGYEQYF. Written as DNA, the CDR3 is TGTGCCAGCAGCGTTACTAGCGGATACGAGCAGTACTTC.

As concerns this clone: One junction end does not reproduce the germline sequence, and a read error may be involved. This rearrangement joins TRBV28 to TRBJ2-5; D perhaps matches TRBD1 (5 bases). Germline lookup yields CDR1 MDHEN and CDR2 SYDVKM. This CDR3 has 12 amino acids. This chain's CDR3 is CASSSTGRAPHF. The CDR3 DNA reads as TGTGCCAGCAGTTCCACAGGACGGGCCCCCCACTTC.

This rearrangement joins TRBV9 to TRBJ2-7; tentative D call: TRBD1 (6 bases). The CDR3 is made up of 14 amino acids. The germline gives CDR1 SGDLS, CDR2 YYNGEE. The V end lost 2 bases, the J end lost 1 base, and 10 bases lay between the germline ends. DNA of the CDR3: TGTGCCAGCAGCGTGGGGACAACATCCTACGAGCAGTACTTC. Its translation: CASSVGTTSYEQYF.

The chain combines TRBV28 with TRBJ2-5, with a weak D call TRBD1 (6 bases). CDR3 size: 15 residues. Trimming removed 1 base from V and 2 bases from J, with 11 bases in between. The germline V gene has CDR1 MDHEN and CDR2 SYDVKM. The CDR3 sequence is CASSLLPGTQETQYF. The CDR3 region has the DNA TGTGCCAGCAGTTTATTACCCGGGACACAAGAGACCCAGTACTTC.

The rearrangement links TRBV5-1 to TRBJ2-7, with 7 bases fitting TRBD1. J lost 2 bases, V lost 4 bases, and 6 bases had no gene match. CDR1 SGHRS and CDR2 YFSETQ come from the germline V gene. CDR3 length equals 14 residues. CDR3 nucleotides: TGCGCCAGCAGCCCGACAGGGCCCCCCTACGAGCAGTACTTC. It specifies CASSPTGPPYEQYF.

The chain is built from TRBV19 and TRBJ1-3; D possibly corresponds to TRBD1 (5 bases). CDR1 is LNHDA and CDR2 is SQIVND in the germline V gene (reference sequence). The V and J ends lost 1 base and 7 bases respectively, with 17 bases between them. The CDR3 is made up of 16 amino acids. CDR3: CASSIAGDVRGNTIYF. The CDR3 region has the DNA TGTGCCAGTAGTATAGCGGGGGACGTCCGGGGGAACACCATATATTTT.

The V call is TRBV14, the J call TRBJ2-1; possibly TRBD1 for D (6 bases). This CDR3 comprises 18 residues. Per the germline V gene, CDR1 is SGHDN and CDR2 is FVKESK. The V and J ends lost 1 base and 0 bases respectively, with 16 bases between them. For the CDR3, the DNA is TGTGCCAGCAGCCAAGTCAGTCAGGGGCCCCTCTCCTACAATGAGCAGTTCTTC. Its translation is CASSQVSQGPLSYNEQFF.

This clone occurred once. This chain links TRBV27 with TRBJ2-7, with 10 bases identical to TRBD1. With 5 bases clipped from V and 7 bases from J, the junction kept 8 bases outside the gene matches. The CDR3 totals 14 residues. Germline CDR1 and CDR2: MNHEY and SMNVEV (reference sequence). The DNA for the CDR3 is TGTGCCAGCAGTGAGGGCCGGGACAGGGGAGAGCAGTACTTC. Amino acids: CASSEGRDRGEQYF.

The chain combines TRBV5-1 with TRBJ2-3, with D possibly TRBD1 on 6 matching bases. The CDR3 runs 16 residues. V lost 3 bases, J lost 2 bases, and 16 bases lay in between. In germline, CDR1 is SGHRS, CDR2 YFSETQ. CDR3 sequence: CASSYQTGPDTDTQYF. The DNA for the CDR3 is TGCGCCAGCAGCTACCAAACAGGGCCGGACACAGATACGCAGTATTTT.

V and J are TRBV27 and TRBJ2-1; 7 positions match TRBD2. CDR1 is MNHEY and CDR2 is SMNVEV in the germline V gene (reference sequence). The CDR3 runs 16 residues. V gave up 5 bases and J gave up 1 base; unmatched junction bases: 8. The CDR3 reads CASSTSGGPSYNEQFF. CDR3 nucleotide sequence: TGTGCCAGCAGTACCTCGGGAGGACCTTCCTACAATGAGCAGTTCTTC.

Concerning this clone itself: An end of the junction differs from the germline gene, which may be a read error. This chain joins TRBV2 and TRBJ1-5, with a weak D call TRBD1 (6 bases). CDR1 is SNHLY, CDR2 FYNNEI, per germline. The CDR3 has 14 amino acids. The CDR3 DNA reads as TGTGCCAGCACTGAACAGGGCAGCAATCAGCCCCAGCATTTT. This encodes CASTEQGSNQPQHF.

This rearrangement joins TRBV28 to TRBJ2-7; tentatively, D is TRBD2 (6 bases). The CDR3 spans 14 residues. Germline V lookup: CDR1 MDHEN, CDR2 SYDVKM. V lost 6 bases to trimming and J lost 5 bases, with 17 bases between them. The CDR3 coding sequence is TGTGCCAGCAGCGGAGGGGTGGGAGTCAACGAGCAGTACTTC. Its protein product is CASSGGVGVNEQYF.

CDR3 loop: CASSLGGLAGESYEQYF. The CDR3 DNA follows: TGCGCCAGCAGCTTGGGGGGACTAGCGGGAGAATCCTACGAGCAGTACTTC. V gene TRBV5-1 combines with J gene TRBJ2-7; the match to TRBD2 covers 14 bases. The CDR3 loop spans 17 amino acids. The V gene's germline CDR1 is SGHRS and CDR2 YFSETQ. V shed 0 bases and J 1 base; nucleotides not matched to a gene: 3.